The rows below give T cell receptor beta chains drawn from one sample of a study of T cell responses to AZD1222 COVID-19 vaccine. Assay: immunoSEQ multiplex PCR; the TCRdb copy retains only in-frame clones and omits some. The sample lists about 99,000 clones, roughly 85% seen once, with around 2.7% in the top ten. Sequencing used peripheral blood, obtained on day 0 of AZD1222 vaccination. Receptors were obtained from an adult in good health. Each CDR3 is given with its conserved first and last residue. Each record gives: D gene, CDR3 length, clone size, J gene, V gene, CDR3 protein, CDR3 DNA. The D gene is left open where the match is weak. Size values are once, few and many counts, or a class for expanded clones, and some rows have none.

d_gene: -; len: 14; abundance: once; j_gene: TRBJ1-6; v_gene: TRBV3-1/TRBV3-2; CDR3aa: CASSPGSPYSPLHF; CDR3nt: TGTGCCAGCAGCCCTGGGTCCCCTTATTCACCCCTCCACTTT
d_gene: -; len: 13; abundance: -; j_gene: TRBJ1-5; v_gene: TRBV6-5; CDR3aa: CASSYYVNQPQHF; CDR3nt: TGTGCCAGCAGTTACTACGTGAATCAGCCCCAGCATTTT
d_gene: -; len: 12; abundance: -; j_gene: TRBJ2-7; v_gene: TRBV5-1; CDR3aa: CASSSRTYEQYF; CDR3nt: TGCGCCAGCAGCTCCCGAACCTACGAGCAGTACTTC
d_gene: -; len: 14; abundance: -; j_gene: TRBJ1-2; v_gene: TRBV6-5; CDR3aa: CATLASTDSYGYTF; CDR3nt: TGTGCCACCCTAGCTTCGACAGACTCCTATGGCTACACCTTC
d_gene: TRBD1; len: 15; abundance: -; j_gene: TRBJ1-5; v_gene: TRBV27; CDR3aa: CASSTTGGGNQPQHF; CDR3nt: TGTGCCAGCAGTACAACAGGGGGAGGCAATCAGCCCCAGCATTTT
d_gene: TRBD2; len: 14; abundance: few; j_gene: TRBJ2-5; v_gene: TRBV7-3; CDR3aa: CASSSAGGRETQYF; CDR3nt: TGTGCCAGCAGCTCAGCGGGAGGGCGGGAGACCCAGTACTTC
d_gene: -; len: 14; abundance: -; j_gene: TRBJ1-1; v_gene: TRBV6-5; CDR3aa: CASSYSRVNTEAFF; CDR3nt: TGTGCCAGCAGTTACTCGAGGGTTAACACTGAAGCTTTCTTT
d_gene: TRBD1; len: 14; abundance: -; j_gene: TRBJ1-1; v_gene: TRBV2; CDR3aa: CASTGGRGRTEAFF; CDR3nt: TGTGCCAGCACAGGGGGTCGTGGTCGGACTGAAGCTTTCTTT
d_gene: -; len: 13; abundance: -; j_gene: TRBJ1-1; v_gene: TRBV7-3; CDR3aa: CASSLAHEAQAFF; CDR3nt: TGTGCCAGCAGCTTGGCCCATGAAGCCCAAGCTTTCTTT
d_gene: -; len: 10; abundance: -; j_gene: TRBJ2-7; v_gene: TRBV24-1; CDR3aa: CATPSYEQYF; CDR3nt: TGTGCCACCCCCTCCTACGAGCAGTACTTC
d_gene: -; len: 13; abundance: -; j_gene: TRBJ1-5; v_gene: TRBV7-2; CDR3aa: CASSLDRAQPQHF; CDR3nt: TGTGCCAGCAGCTTAGACAGGGCCCAGCCCCAGCATTTT
d_gene: TRBD1; len: 16; abundance: few; j_gene: TRBJ1-5; v_gene: TRBV12-5; CDR3aa: CASAPGTGSFNQPQHF; CDR3nt: TGTGCTAGTGCCCCGGGGACAGGCTCTTTCAATCAGCCCCAGCATTTT
d_gene: -; len: 15; abundance: -; j_gene: TRBJ2-3; v_gene: TRBV7-9; CDR3aa: CASTVNRDPPDTQYF; CDR3nt: TGTGCCAGCACCGTAAACAGGGACCCACCAGATACGCAGTATTTT
d_gene: -; len: 14; abundance: -; j_gene: TRBJ1-1; v_gene: TRBV19; CDR3aa: CASSMEGRNTEAFF; CDR3nt: TGTGCCAGTAGTATGGAGGGACGGAACACTGAAGCTTTCTTT
d_gene: -; len: 15; abundance: -; j_gene: TRBJ1-6; v_gene: TRBV3-1/TRBV3-2; CDR3aa: CASSPPGQINSPLHF; CDR3nt: TGTGCCAGCAGCCCGCCCGGACAAATTAATTCACCCCTCCACTTT
d_gene: -; len: 13; abundance: once; j_gene: TRBJ1-6; v_gene: TRBV30; CDR3aa: CAWSVQDNSPLHF; CDR3nt: TGTGCCTGGAGTGTACAGGATAATTCACCCCTCCACTTT
d_gene: TRBD1; len: 13; abundance: -; j_gene: TRBJ1-3; v_gene: TRBV12-3/TRBV12-4; CDR3aa: CASRDREGNTIYF; CDR3nt: TGTGCCAGCAGGGACAGGGAGGGAAACACCATATATTTT
d_gene: -; len: 15; abundance: once; j_gene: TRBJ1-1; v_gene: TRBV7-8; CDR3aa: CASSRWRTLNTEAFF; CDR3nt: TGTGCCAGCAGCCGATGGAGGACATTGAACACTGAAGCTTTCTTT
d_gene: -; len: 16; abundance: few; j_gene: TRBJ1-5; v_gene: TRBV5-6; CDR3aa: CASSLAGGNSNQPQHF; CDR3nt: TGTGCCAGCAGCTTGGCCGGGGGGAATAGCAATCAGCCCCAGCATTTT
d_gene: -; len: 16; abundance: -; j_gene: TRBJ1-2; v_gene: TRBV5-1; CDR3aa: CASSLAGPRQSYGYTF; CDR3nt: TGTGCCAGCAGCTTGGCCGGCCCCCGGCAGTCTTATGGCTACACCTTC
d_gene: TRBD2; len: 14; abundance: -; j_gene: TRBJ2-5; v_gene: TRBV27; CDR3aa: CASSLYTSGETQYF; CDR3nt: TGTGCCAGCAGTTTATATACTAGCGGAGAGACCCAGTACTTC
d_gene: -; len: 15; abundance: -; j_gene: TRBJ1-2; v_gene: TRBV7-3; CDR3aa: CASSLTRDQTYGYTF; CDR3nt: TGTGCCAGCAGCTTAACAAGGGACCAAACGTATGGCTACACCTTC
d_gene: -; len: 15; abundance: -; j_gene: TRBJ2-7; v_gene: TRBV29-1; CDR3aa: CSVEGVRGNYYEQYF; CDR3nt: TGCAGCGTTGAAGGGGTACGGGGGAATTACTACGAGCAGTACTTC
d_gene: TRBD1; len: 16; abundance: -; j_gene: TRBJ1-4; v_gene: TRBV2; CDR3aa: CASRENRGPTNEKLFF; CDR3nt: TGTGCCAGCAGGGAAAACAGGGGCCCAACTAATGAAAAACTGTTTTTT
d_gene: TRBD1; len: 13; abundance: -; j_gene: TRBJ1-2; v_gene: TRBV9; CDR3aa: CASSDRQGSSYTF; CDR3nt: TGTGCCAGCAGCGACAGACAGGGGTCGAGCTACACCTTC
d_gene: -; len: 15; abundance: -; j_gene: TRBJ1-3; v_gene: TRBV9; CDR3aa: CASSAGPVSGNTIYF; CDR3nt: TGTGCCAGCAGCGCGGGACCGGTCTCTGGAAACACCATATATTTT
d_gene: TRBD1; len: 13; abundance: -; j_gene: TRBJ1-1; v_gene: TRBV12-3/TRBV12-4; CDR3aa: CASRRDSYTEAFF; CDR3nt: TGTGCCAGCAGGCGGGACAGTTACACTGAAGCTTTCTTT
d_gene: -; len: 12; abundance: -; j_gene: TRBJ2-5; v_gene: TRBV12-3/TRBV12-4; CDR3aa: CASSLSGETQYF; CDR3nt: TGTGCCAGCAGTTTGAGTGGAGAGACCCAGTACTTC
d_gene: -; len: 14; abundance: -; j_gene: TRBJ2-7; v_gene: TRBV2; CDR3aa: CASSESPPSYEQYF; CDR3nt: TGTGCCAGCAGTGAATCGCCCCCCTCCTACGAGCAGTACTTC
d_gene: -; len: 12; abundance: -; j_gene: TRBJ1-5; v_gene: TRBV5-4; CDR3aa: CASSLKDQPQHF; CDR3nt: TGTGCCAGCAGCCTCAAGGATCAGCCCCAGCATTTT
d_gene: -; len: 16; abundance: -; j_gene: TRBJ1-5; v_gene: TRBV4-1; CDR3aa: CASSQPNRGFNQPQHF; CDR3nt: TGCGCCAGCAGCCAACCTAATAGGGGGTTCAATCAGCCCCAGCATTTT
d_gene: -; len: 15; abundance: -; j_gene: TRBJ1-2; v_gene: TRBV4-3; CDR3aa: CASSQDRGLNYGYTF; CDR3nt: TGCGCCAGCAGCCAAGATAGAGGACTTAACTATGGCTACACCTTC
d_gene: -; len: 14; abundance: -; j_gene: TRBJ1-4; v_gene: TRBV5-1; CDR3aa: CASSLGSGSEKLFF; CDR3nt: TGCGCCAGCAGCTTGGGTTCAGGGAGTGAAAAACTGTTTTTT
d_gene: TRBD1; len: 14; abundance: -; j_gene: TRBJ1-1; v_gene: TRBV5-6; CDR3aa: CASSDTGGDTEAFF; CDR3nt: TGTGCCAGCAGCGATACAGGGGGAGACACTGAAGCTTTCTTT
d_gene: TRBD1; len: 15; abundance: -; j_gene: TRBJ1-2; v_gene: TRBV6-5; CDR3aa: CASSLDGTAILGYTF; CDR3nt: TGTGCCAGCAGTCTCGACGGGACAGCGATCTTAGGCTACACCTTC
d_gene: TRBD1; len: 14; abundance: -; j_gene: TRBJ1-1; v_gene: TRBV12-5; CDR3aa: CASGGTGANTEAFF; CDR3nt: TGTGCTAGTGGGGGGACAGGGGCGAACACTGAAGCTTTCTTT
d_gene: -; len: 12; abundance: -; j_gene: TRBJ1-2; v_gene: TRBV29-1; CDR3aa: CSVGGVPYGYTF; CDR3nt: TGCAGCGTTGGAGGGGTTCCCTATGGCTACACCTTC
d_gene: TRBD1; len: 15; abundance: -; j_gene: TRBJ1-1; v_gene: TRBV27; CDR3aa: CASSLSTGANTEAFF; CDR3nt: TGTGCCAGCAGTTTATCGACAGGGGCCAACACTGAAGCTTTCTTT
d_gene: TRBD2; len: 15; abundance: -; j_gene: TRBJ2-5; v_gene: TRBV11-2; CDR3aa: CASSSSGTLKETQYF; CDR3nt: TGTGCCAGCAGCTCTAGCGGGACCTTAAAAGAGACCCAGTACTTC
d_gene: -; len: 17; abundance: -; j_gene: TRBJ1-1; v_gene: TRBV18; CDR3aa: CASSLDQNPNRNTEAFF; CDR3nt: TGTGCCAGCTCACTTGATCAGAACCCGAATAGGAACACTGAAGCTTTCTTT
d_gene: -; len: 15; abundance: -; j_gene: TRBJ1-6; v_gene: TRBV6-5; CDR3aa: CASNSRSGFNSPLHF; CDR3nt: TGTGCCAGCAATTCCAGGTCGGGTTTTAATTCACCCCTCCACTTT
d_gene: -; len: 14; abundance: -; j_gene: TRBJ2-3; v_gene: TRBV5-1; CDR3aa: CASSLATATDTQYF; CDR3nt: TGCGCCAGCAGCTTGGCCACAGCCACAGATACGCAGTATTTT
d_gene: TRBD2; len: 15; abundance: -; j_gene: TRBJ2-3; v_gene: TRBV7-2; CDR3aa: CASSLASGGADTQYF; CDR3nt: TGTGCCAGCAGCTTAGCTAGCGGGGGGGCAGATACGCAGTATTTT
d_gene: -; len: 15; abundance: few; j_gene: TRBJ1-3; v_gene: TRBV4-1; CDR3aa: CASSQGRGPGNTIYF; CDR3nt: TGCGCCAGCAGCCAAGGTCGGGGGCCTGGAAACACCATATATTTT
d_gene: TRBD1; len: 16; abundance: -; j_gene: TRBJ1-6; v_gene: TRBV6-5; CDR3aa: CASSYSRGQGSSPLHF; CDR3nt: TGTGCCAGCAGTTACTCCAGGGGGCAAGGGAGTTCACCCCTCCACTTT